Listed below are T cell receptor beta chains from one sample, sequenced in a study of response to subunit inactivated influenza vaccine. From the RT-PCR reads, TCRdb called clonotypes with MiXCR, one entry per CDR3 protein. The table records 490,000 or so distinct CDR3 sequences, less than 10% of them present only once. The sequences come from PBMCs from blood, collected less than 30 months after vaccination. These receptors came from a man in his fifties or sixties who received an inactivated influenza vaccine. Both conserved end residues are part of each CDR3. Fields, in order: clone size, J gene, V gene, CDR3 protein. The listing skips clone size in some rows; elsewhere it reads once, few, many or a size class.

>NA|TRBJ2-1|TRBV25-1
CASSIYGSNNEQFF
>many|TRBJ1-1|TRBV12-3/TRBV12-4
CASSLGGIGSTEAFF
>many|TRBJ2-3|TRBV5-1
CASSLSSAPDTQYF
>few|TRBJ2-3|TRBV20-1
CSAPTAVGTDTQYF
>few|TRBJ1-5|TRBV10-3
CAISEQQGGRQPQHF
>few|TRBJ2-2|TRBV6-1
CASSEGSAQRELFF
>NA|TRBJ2-7|TRBV5-1
CASSFMVGTAYEQYF
>few|TRBJ2-5|TRBV6-1
CASSRRGPETQYF
>many|TRBJ1-5|TRBV12-3/TRBV12-4
CASSLLQGVQPQHF
>many|TRBJ1-4|TRBV5-1
CASSLDRANEKLFF
>NA|TRBJ2-2|TRBV9
CASSVGGTAGELFF
>many|TRBJ2-1|TRBV5-1
CASSSGGAVEQFF
>many|TRBJ2-2|TRBV10-3
CAIMDSGNTGELFF
>few|TRBJ1-1|TRBV10-3
CAISEFDPTEAFF
>NA|TRBJ2-1|TRBV20-1
CSAGGTSGKNEQFF
>NA|TRBJ1-2|TRBV10-3
CAISDGEYGYTF
>NA|TRBJ2-5|TRBV24-1
CATSDRDREVETQYF
>few|TRBJ2-2|TRBV12-3/TRBV12-4
CASSSGRPSGELFF
>few|TRBJ2-1|TRBV12-3/TRBV12-4
CASSFSARTEQFF
>few|TRBJ2-7|TRBV12-3/TRBV12-4
CASSLVQGHEQYF
>many|TRBJ2-5|TRBV2
CASSEGGTAQETQYF
>NA|TRBJ2-1|TRBV12-3/TRBV12-4
CASSRSRARGSYNEQFF
>few|TRBJ2-2|TRBV10-3
CAISVGHLTGELFF
>NA|TRBJ2-1|TRBV7-6
CASSPVGVFLWNEQFF
>few|TRBJ1-1|TRBV4-2
CASSQDRAGLNTEAFF
>NA|TRBJ2-2|TRBV20-1
CSAEGRAGELFF
>many|TRBJ2-1|TRBV18
CASSHGMDEQFF
>few|TRBJ1-1|TRBV6-1
CASTEKGWGTSNTEAFF
>many|TRBJ2-7|TRBV4-2
CASSQGPSGNSYEQYF
>many|TRBJ1-1|TRBV4-3
CASSQGRSLSFEAFF
>few|TRBJ2-7|TRBV7-8
CASSSRRGLEQYF
>NA|NA|TRBV10-2
CATKIPGLVFDTQHF
>many|TRBJ1-1|TRBV6-5
CASSYSGGGTEAFF
>few|TRBJ1-1|TRBV9
CASSVENTEAFF
>many|TRBJ1-4|TRBV5-1
CASSLTGQGREKLFF
>NA|TRBJ2-5|TRBV9
CASSPSGGLKETQYF
>many|TRBJ2-3|TRBV20-1
CSARDLRGTDTQYF
>few|TRBJ1-2|TRBV5-1
CASSLGDGGPTNYGYTF
>NA|TRBJ1-1|TRBV28
CASSQGRTLNTEAFF
>NA|TRBJ1-1|TRBV20-1
CSASPGPITEAFF
>many|TRBJ2-1|TRBV3-1
CASSQASAHFDEQFF
>few|TRBJ2-7|TRBV20-1
CSASPGPYEQYF
>many|TRBJ2-1|TRBV5-1
CASSSRSGDNEQFF
>NA|TRBJ2-7|TRBV10-3
CAISDTGLIGYEQYF
>NA|TRBJ2-3|TRBV6-1
CASSILAGTSTDTQYF
>NA|TRBJ1-2|TRBV13
CASSLGTDLWGYTF
>NA|TRBJ1-2|TRBV29-1
CSAPLRESYGYTF
>few|TRBJ1-1|TRBV18
CASAPGEVAFF
>few|TRBJ2-7|TRBV4-2
CASSQDDRTGSYEQYF
>NA|TRBJ2-3|TRBV20-1
CSARGVTGVDTQYF
>many|TRBJ2-7|TRBV7-2
CASSLLAGYEQYF
>NA|TRBJ2-1|TRBV20-1
CSAHGGTSQISYNEQFF
>few|TRBJ2-1|TRBV24-1
CATSGGVAYNEQFF
>NA|TRBJ2-7|TRBV27
CASSLRLAYSYEQYF
>few|TRBJ2-1|TRBV24-1
CATSDSSQHTPYNEQFF
>NA|TRBJ2-1|TRBV6-4
CASSERGPYNEQFF
>NA|TRBJ2-1|TRBV4-2
CASSHPIAGGPSNEQFF